A single sample gave rise to the 23 T cell receptor beta chains below, sequenced in a study of cytomegalovirus exposure and HLA in healthy donors. The PCR used 60 Vbeta and 13 Jbeta primers. Only in-frame clones appear in the TCRdb table, and some are missing; sequencing was by immunoSEQ multiplex PCR. The table has about 60,000 clones, under 85% seen once. Sequencing input: PBMCs. Receptors were obtained from a woman aged 25 to 45 in good health and CMV-seronegative.

The CDR3 loop reads CASSVAAAYNEQFF. As DNA, the CDR3 is TGTGCCAGCAGCGTAGCTGCGGCTTACAATGAGCAGTTCTTC. V gene TRBV9 combines with J gene TRBJ2-1; D remains ambiguous. Deletions cut 0 bases from V and 4 bases from J, with 8 bases between. CDR3 size: 14 residues. The germline V gene has CDR1 SGDLS and CDR2 YYNGEE. Variable domain in full (rest from reference TRBV9 and TRBJ2-1): DSGVTQTPKHLITATGQRVTLRCSPRSGDLSVYWYQQSLDQGLQFLIQYYNGEERAKGNILERFSAQQFPDLHSELNLSSLELGDSALYFCASSVAAAYNEQFFGPGTRLTVL.

The gene calls are TRBV5-5 and TRBJ2-5, with D unresolved. V was cut by 2 bases and J by 5 bases, with 7 bases left in between. The CDR3 spans 12 residues. CDR1 is SGHKS and CDR2 is YYEKEE in the germline V gene (reference sequence). The CDR3 is CASSLDSETQYF. The CDR3 DNA is TGTGCCAGCAGCTTAGACTCGGAGACCCAGTACTTC.

The V call is TRBV9, the J call TRBJ2-1; possible D gene TRBD2, 6 bases. This CDR3 comprises 16 residues. Germline V gene sequence: CDR1 SGDLS, CDR2 YYNGEE. With 0 bases removed from V and 1 base from J, the gap between germline ends came to 11 bases. In nucleotides, the CDR3 is TGTGCCAGCAGCGTAGACGGAGCGGGTTCCTACAATGAGCAGTTCTTC. Residues: CASSVDGAGSYNEQFF.

J is TRBJ1-5 and V is TRBV7-9; 10 nucleotides align to TRBD1. The CDR3 sequence is 16 residues long. The germline gives CDR1 SEHNR, CDR2 FQNEAQ (reference sequence). V dropped 5 bases and J dropped 3; count of bases not matched to a gene: 7. The CDR3 DNA is TGTGCCAGCAGCGTTGTGGGACAGGGGTCCAATCAGCCCCAGCATTTT. Translated, it gives CASSVVGQGSNQPQHF.

V usage is TRBV19 and J usage is TRBJ2-5, with D perhaps TRBD2 (6 bases). The germline V gene encodes CDR1 LNHDA and CDR2 SQIVND (reference sequence). This CDR3 has 15 amino acids. V was shortened by 5 bases and J by 5 bases, with 18 bases between the two germline ends. In DNA form, the CDR3 reads TGTGCCAGTAGTTCGAAGACTAGGACGCCCGAGACCCAGTACTTC. Its translation is CASSSKTRTPETQYF.

The count of this clone is one. The chain links TRBV6-1 to TRBJ1-5, with unresolved D. CDR3 size: 15 residues. V lost 5 bases, J lost 0 bases, and 11 bases lay in between. The germline gives CDR1 MNHNS, CDR2 SASEGT. The CDR3, as DNA: TGTGCCAGCAGTTCGGGAGGGTATAGCAATCAGCCCCAGCATTTT. This sequence encodes CASSSGGYSNQPQHF.

The J gene is TRBJ2-7, the V gene TRBV7-8; the D gene is possibly TRBD2 (6 bases). The V gene's germline CDR1 is SGHVS and CDR2 FQNEAQ. This CDR3 has 15 residues. V lost 1 base and J lost 4, with 14 bases in between. The CDR3 reads CASSLESGPIYEQYF. In DNA, the CDR3 is TGTGCCAGCAGCTTAGAAAGCGGGCCAATATACGAGCAGTACTTC.

The chain couples TRBV5-4 to TRBJ2-5, with 7 nucleotides matching TRBD1. The V and J ends lost 0 bases and 9 bases, in that order; junction bases with no gene match: 5. This CDR3 contains 13 residues. Germline V gives CDR1 SGHNT, CDR2 YYREEE (reference sequence). The CDR3 region has the DNA TGTGCCAGCAGCTTGGGACAGGGCGTGGCCCAGTACTTC. It encodes CASSLGQGVAQYF.

The chain recombines TRBV13 with TRBJ2-7; 9 bases are shared with TRBD2. The CDR3 loop spans 14 amino acids. Germline V gene sequence: CDR1 PRHDT, CDR2 FYEKMQ (reference sequence). Trimming at V came to 3 bases and at J to 1 base, leaving 1 base not matched to a gene. The CDR3: CASSFGLASYEQYV. The CDR3 bases are TGTGCCAGCAGCTTTGGACTAGCGTCCTACGAGCAGTACGTC.

V usage is TRBV7-9 and J usage is TRBJ2-7; weak D call: TRBD2 (5 bases). CDR1 is SEHNR, CDR2 FQNEAQ, per germline (reference sequence). CDR3 length: 16 amino acids. Between the trimmed V and J ends, which lost 1 base and 0 bases, there was a span of 13 bases. The DNA of the CDR3 is TGTGCCAGCAGCTTAGGGCTTCGGGGAAGCTCCTACGAGCAGTACGTC. Protein sequence: CASSLGLRGSSYEQYV.

The chain is built from TRBV6-5 and TRBJ1-5; no reliable D call. The V end lost 0 bases, the J end lost 5 bases, and 14 bases lay between the germline ends. The CDR3 spans 16 residues. The germline V gene encodes CDR1 MNHEY and CDR2 SVGAGI. CDR3 residues: CASSYSRVWADQPQHF. DNA for the CDR3: TGTGCCAGCAGTTACTCGAGGGTATGGGCTGATCAGCCCCAGCATTTT.

V usage is TRBV5-1 and J usage is TRBJ1-4; D is undetermined. The CDR3 sequence is 15 residues long. The V gene lost 4 bases and the J gene lost 12 bases, with 22 bases spanning the gap. The V gene's germline CDR1 is SGHRS and CDR2 YFSETQ. DNA for the CDR3: TGCGCCAGCAGCCCACGGCGATCGAGGAGTGACGAACTGTTTTTT. Translation gives CASSPRRSRSDELFF. Full variable domain (outside the CDR3, taken from reference TRBV5-1 and TRBJ1-4): KAGVTQTPRYLIKTRGQQVTLSCSPISGHRSVSWYQQTPGQGLQFLFEYFSETQRNKGNFPGRFSGRQFSNSRSEMNVSTLELGDSALYLCASSPRRSRSDELFFGSGTQLSVL.

V usage is TRBV11-3 and J usage is TRBJ2-7, with D unresolved. Germline CDR1 and CDR2: SGHNT and YENEEA. The CDR3 runs 14 residues. The V and J ends lost 1 base and 3 bases respectively, with 10 bases between them. CDR3 nucleotide sequence: TGTGCCAGCAGCTTAGGTGGAGCAAACTACGAGCAGTACTTC. It translates to CASSLGGANYEQYF.

The chain couples TRBV4-1 to TRBJ1-2; D is unresolved. Germline V gene data show CDR1 as MGHRA and CDR2 as YSYEKL. CDR3 length: 14 amino acids. With 0 bases removed from V and 8 bases from J, the gap between germline ends came to 13 bases. DNA for the CDR3: TGCGCCAGCAGCCAAGAGACGATCCCTAGCGGCTACACCTTC. Protein sequence: CASSQETIPSGYTF.

This clone was counted a few times. This chain links TRBV7-9 with TRBJ2-1, with D possibly TRBD2 on 6 matching bases. CDR3 size: 16 residues. V was cut by 5 bases and J by 0 bases, with 14 bases left in between. Germline V gene data show CDR1 as SEHNR and CDR2 as FQNEAQ (reference sequence). The CDR3 DNA reads TGTGCCAGCAGCCGGCGGGACGAGATCTCCTACAATGAGCAGTTCTTC. Its protein is CASSRRDEISYNEQFF.

The chain recombines TRBV30 with TRBJ1-1, with a weak D call TRBD1 (5 bases). Germline assignment: CDR1 GTSNPN and CDR2 SVGIG (reference sequence). CDR3 length: 13 amino acids. Trimming took 0 bases from V and 4 from J, leaving 9 bases between them. CDR3 DNA: TGTGCCTGGAGTGTACGGAGGGGCACTGAAGCTTTCTTT. Protein: CAWSVRRGTEAFF.

The chain recombines TRBV9 with TRBJ2-5; D remains ambiguous. V was shortened by 5 bases and J by 0 bases, with 8 bases between the two germline ends. From germline, CDR1 is SGDLS and CDR2 YYNGEE. This CDR3 spans 13 amino acids. This CDR3 is CASSARDQETQYF. The CDR3 coding sequence is TGTGCCAGCAGTGCCCGGGACCAAGAGACCCAGTACTTC.

This chain uses TRBV2 with TRBJ2-5; maybe TRBD2 (6 bases). The CDR3 totals 10 residues. Germline CDR1 reads SNHLY; CDR2 reads FYNNEI. Trimming cost V 8 bases and J 5 bases, with 6 bases left between them. In DNA, the CDR3 is TGTGCCAGCGGGAGGGAGACCCAGTACTTC. Amino acid sequence: CASGRETQYF.

This chain joins TRBV27 and TRBJ1-1, with 7 bases fitting TRBD1. J was trimmed by 1 base and V by 2 bases; bases with no gene match: 7. CDR3 length equals 16 residues. Germline V gene sequence: CDR1 MNHEY, CDR2 SMNVEV (reference sequence). The CDR3 protein is CASSLGRGLKNTEAFF. The CDR3 region has the DNA TGTGCCAGCAGTTTAGGTAGGGGGCTAAAGAACACTGAAGCTTTCTTT.

This clone appeared once. V and J are TRBV7-2 and TRBJ2-5; possibly TRBD2 for D (6 bases). The germline gives CDR1 SGHTA, CDR2 FQGNSA. The length of the CDR3 is 14 residues. V lost 5 bases and J lost 1, with 11 bases in between. The CDR3 nucleotides are TGTGCCAGCAGCGCCCGGACTATCCAAGAGACCCAGTACTTC. Translated: CASSARTIQETQYF.

For this clone: The germline gene is not matched at one end of the junction; a read error may be the cause. The CDR3: CASSLGPGAGGTYNEQFF. CDR3 nucleotide sequence: TGTGCTAGCAGCTTAGGGCCCGGGGCGGGAGGAACCTACAATGAGCAGTTCTTC. The chain links TRBV7-7 to TRBJ2-1; 8 positions agree with TRBD2. The CDR3 loop spans 18 amino acids. Germline V gene sequence: CDR1 SSHAT, CDR2 FNYEAQ (reference sequence).

The chain uses TRBV11-2 and TRBJ1-5, with no clear D. V was pared by 0 bases and J by 5 bases, with 8 bases between. The CDR3 covers 14 residues. Germline V CDR1 and CDR2: SGHAT, FQNNGV. The chain's CDR3 is CASSLERVDQPQHF. The CDR3 DNA reads as TGTGCCAGCAGCTTAGAGAGGGTGGATCAGCCCCAGCATTTT.

The chain carries TRBV30 and TRBJ2-7; 8 nucleotides line up with TRBD1. Germline lookup yields CDR1 GTSNPN and CDR2 SVGIG (reference sequence). Unmatched junction bases numbered 4, after V lost 3 bases and J lost 0 bases. This CDR3 comprises 14 residues. CDR3 loop: CAWSGTGLSYEQYF. The DNA of the CDR3 is TGTGCCTGGAGCGGGACAGGTCTCTCCTACGAGCAGTACTTC.